The rows below give T cell receptor beta chains drawn from one sample of a study of blood T cell repertoires in COVID-19. The repertoire was sequenced with immunoSEQ multiplex PCR; TCRdb's copy has only in-frame clones and lacks some. Of 150,000 to 200,000 clones in the sample, 85% to 90% are singletons; the top ten hold 5% to 6.5%. The source material was peripheral blood. Receptor source: a man in his forties or fifties with active or convalescent COVID-19. CDR3s include the opening cysteine and the closing phenylalanine or tryptophan. The D gene is left open where the match is weak. Size values are once, few and many counts, or a class for expanded clones, and some rows have none.

length	V	size	J	D	CDR3	DNA
16	TRBV3-1/TRBV3-2	-	TRBJ2-7	TRBD1	CASSQMGTDTAYEQYF	TGTGCCAGCAGCCAAATGGGGACAGATACCGCCTACGAGCAGTACTTC
15	TRBV7-6	-	TRBJ1-1	-	CASSSGSGTAHEAFF	TGTGCCAGCAGCTCGGGCAGCGGGACTGCACATGAAGCTTTCTTT
16	TRBV6-1	-	TRBJ1-3	TRBD1	CASSEGAGGLMDTIYF	TGTGCCAGCAGTGAAGGGGCAGGGGGCTTGATGGACACCATATATTTT
17	TRBV19	-	TRBJ1-5	-	CASRAITLGGVNQPQHF	TGTGCCAGTAGAGCTATCACTTTAGGGGGAGTAAATCAGCCCCAGCATTTT
16	TRBV28	-	TRBJ2-7	TRBD1	CASSLSQTGTGLEQYF	TGTGCCAGCAGTTTATCACAAACCGGGACAGGGCTCGAGCAGTACTTC
12	TRBV19	-	TRBJ2-1	-	CASKTGLNEQFF	TGTGCCAGTAAGACGGGTCTCAATGAGCAGTTCTTC
18	TRBV11-3	once	TRBJ2-3	TRBD2	CASSRGTSGSFNTDTQYF	TGTGCCAGCAGCAGGGGGACTAGCGGGAGTTTTAACACAGATACGCAGTATTTT
17	TRBV14	-	TRBJ1-3	-	CASSRHGGRVAGNTIYF	TGTGCCAGCAGCCGACACGGGGGGAGGGTCGCTGGAAACACCATATATTTT
13	TRBV27	-	TRBJ1-1	TRBD1	CASSRQGNTEAFF	TGTGCCAGCAGTCGACAGGGGAACACTGAAGCTTTCTTT
15	TRBV19	-	TRBJ1-4	TRBD1	CASSIPRQGNEKLFF	TGTGCCAGTAGTATCCCCAGACAGGGGAATGAAAAACTGTTTTTT
13	TRBV28	-	TRBJ2-1	TRBD2	CASKGGRAGEQFF	TGTGCCAGCAAAGGCGGGAGGGCCGGTGAGCAGTTCTTC
15	TRBV6-2/TRBV6-3	once	TRBJ1-3	TRBD1	CASSSRTGSGNTIYF	TGTGCCAGCAGTTCTCGGACAGGCTCTGGAAACACCATATATTTT
16	TRBV7-9	-	TRBJ1-3	-	CASSLPERLSGNTIYF	TGTGCCAGCAGCTTACCCGAAAGACTCTCTGGAAACACCATATATTTT
15	TRBV6-4	-	TRBJ2-5	TRBD2	CASTGLAGVFETQYF	TGTGCCAGCACTGGACTAGCGGGAGTGTTCGAGACCCAGTACTTC
13	TRBV30	-	TRBJ1-1	-	CAWIRTANTEAFF	TGTGCCTGGATTCGGACTGCGAACACTGAAGCTTTCTTT
13	TRBV28	-	TRBJ1-1	-	CARRQSINTEAFF	TGTGCCAGGAGACAGAGTATCAACACTGAAGCTTTCTTT
13	TRBV6-5	-	TRBJ1-2	-	CASSYGPDYGYTF	TGTGCCAGCAGTTACGGGCCCGACTATGGCTACACCTTC
13	TRBV7-3	-	TRBJ2-7	-	CASSSRTGSEQYF	TGTGCCAGCAGCTCCCGGACGGGATCCGAGCAGTACTTC
16	TRBV5-1	-	TRBJ2-7	TRBD2	CASSLAGLAGVNEQYF	TGCGCCAGCAGCTTGGCCGGGCTAGCGGGAGTCAACGAGCAGTACTTC
11	TRBV20-1	once	TRBJ2-1	-	CTIPGANEQFF	TGCACCATCCCAGGGGCCAATGAGCAGTTCTTC
14	TRBV14	-	TRBJ2-1	-	CASSQGWSGYEQFF	TGTGCCAGCAGCCAAGGTTGGAGCGGCTATGAGCAGTTCTTC
15	TRBV28	-	TRBJ1-5	-	CASSTPYDSNQPQHF	TGTGCCAGCAGTACTCCATACGATAGCAATCAGCCCCAGCATTTT
15	TRBV14	-	TRBJ1-5	-	CASSQSGVGNQPQHF	TGTGCCAGCAGCCAATCCGGGGTAGGCAATCAGCCCCAGCATTTT
13	TRBV24-1	once	TRBJ1-2	TRBD1	CATSDTTGYGYTF	TGTGCCACCAGTGATACGACAGGGTACGGCTACACCTTC
16	TRBV3-1/TRBV3-2	-	TRBJ1-1	TRBD1	CASSPTGERMNTEAFF	TGTGCCAGCAGCCCCACAGGGGAGAGAATGAACACTGAAGCTTTCTTT
14	TRBV7-6	once	TRBJ1-1	-	CASSSGTSNTEAFF	TGTGCCAGCAGCTCTGGGACATCGAACACTGAAGCTTTCTTT
12	TRBV4-1	-	TRBJ1-1	-	CASSQNRIEAFF	TGCGCCAGCAGCCAGAACAGGATTGAAGCTTTCTTT
13	TRBV11-2	few	TRBJ1-2	-	CASSFNTQGLFTF	TGTGCCAGCAGCTTTAACACACAGGGCCTCTTCACCTTC
16	TRBV7-3	-	TRBJ2-2	TRBD2	CASSATRERGTGELFF	TGTGCCAGCAGCGCCACCCGGGAGCGGGGAACCGGGGAGCTGTTTTTT
17	TRBV6-6	-	TRBJ2-1	TRBD2	CASSRPGLAGQYNEQFF	TGTGCCAGCAGTCGCCCGGGACTAGCGGGACAATACAATGAGCAGTTCTTC
15	TRBV10-3	-	TRBJ1-1	-	CAISGRNSEHFEAFF	TGTGCCATCAGTGGACGAAACAGTGAACACTTTGAAGCTTTCTTT
16	TRBV5-1	-	TRBJ1-5	TRBD1	CASSLGDRSGNQPQHF	TGCGCCAGCAGCTTGGGGGACAGGTCTGGCAATCAGCCCCAGCATTTT
12	TRBV12-3/TRBV12-4	-	TRBJ1-4	-	CASSSHPGRLFF	TGTGCCAGCAGTTCACACCCGGGGAGACTGTTTTTT
15	TRBV11-2	-	TRBJ2-5	-	CASSLITGEGGTQYF	TGTGCCAGCAGCTTAATCACGGGAGAGGGTGGGACCCAGTACTTC
13	TRBV7-8	few	TRBJ1-5	-	CASSLHRDQPQHF	TGTGCCAGCAGCTTGCACAGGGATCAGCCCCAGCATTTT
15	TRBV6-1	once	TRBJ1-1	-	CASSESLMSASEAFF	TGTGCCAGCAGTGAAAGTCTAATGTCCGCATCTGAAGCTTTCTTT
16	TRBV6-1	-	TRBJ2-1	TRBD2	CASSGRAGVSYNEQFF	TGTGCCAGCAGTGGGAGAGCGGGAGTATCCTACAATGAGCAGTTCTTC
14	TRBV28	-	TRBJ1-2	TRBD1	CASSLHRGIEGYTF	TGTGCCAGCAGTTTGCACAGGGGCATTGAAGGCTACACCTTC
13	TRBV5-8	-	TRBJ2-7	-	CASRAGGRREQYF	TGTGCCAGCAGGGCCGGGGGTCGACGCGAGCAGTACTTC
14	TRBV5-1	-	TRBJ1-1	TRBD1	CASSRGQANTEAFF	TGCGCCAGCAGCAGGGGACAGGCAAACACTGAAGCTTTCTTT
12	TRBV28	-	TRBJ1-4	-	CASVQIPQKLFF	TGTGCCAGCGTCCAGATACCGCAAAAACTGTTTTTT
15	TRBV19	-	TRBJ2-3	-	CASSIGGHSTDTQYF	TGTGCCAGTAGTATTGGGGGACACAGCACAGATACGCAGTATTTT
14	TRBV9	-	TRBJ2-2	-	CASSVGVRTGELFF	TGTGCCAGCAGCGTAGGTGTCAGAACCGGGGAGCTGTTTTTT
15	TRBV2	few	TRBJ2-3	TRBD2	CASRPSGRVADTQYF	TGTGCCAGCAGACCCTCCGGGAGGGTGGCAGATACGCAGTATTTT
15	TRBV5-1	-	TRBJ1-2	-	CASSLARGMNYGYTF	TGCGCCAGCAGCTTGGCCCGGGGTATGAACTATGGCTACACCTTC
14	TRBV15	once	TRBJ2-1	TRBD2	CATSSRSGEGEQFF	TGTGCCACCAGCAGTCGTAGCGGGGAGGGGGAGCAGTTCTTC
16	TRBV7-2	-	TRBJ2-5	-	CASSLAPILGGETQYF	TGTGCCAGCAGCTTAGCGCCTATTCTCGGGGGAGAGACCCAGTACTTC
17	TRBV28	-	TRBJ2-7	TRBD2	CASSLSVAGARRYEQYF	TGTGCCAGCAGTTTATCAGTGGCGGGAGCGAGGAGGTACGAGCAGTACTTC
13	TRBV5-4	once	TRBJ1-1	-	CASSLPMNTEAFF	TGTGCCAGCAGCTTGCCCATGAACACTGAAGCTTTCTTT
12	TRBV2	-	TRBJ1-4	-	CASREGDLELFF	TGTGCCAGCAGAGAGGGGGATTTAGAACTGTTTTTT
17	TRBV3-1/TRBV3-2	-	TRBJ2-3	TRBD2	CASSQGTSDRWADAQYF	TGTGCCAGCAGCCAAGGGACTAGCGATAGGTGGGCAGATGCGCAGTATTTT
14	TRBV5-1	-	TRBJ2-7	-	CASSLVGGSYEQYF	TGCGCCAGCAGCTTGGTAGGGGGCTCCTACGAGCAGTACTTC
15	TRBV5-1	-	TRBJ2-1	TRBD2	CASRGSGSVYNEQFF	TGCGCCAGCAGGGGGAGCGGGAGTGTCTACAATGAGCAGTTCTTC
16	TRBV7-9	-	TRBJ1-4	TRBD1	CASSLGTGSSGEKLFF	TGTGCCAGCAGCTTAGGGACAGGGAGTTCTGGTGAAAAACTGTTTTTT
15	TRBV7-9	-	TRBJ1-1	TRBD1	CASSQTGQGAWGAFF	TGTGCCAGCAGCCAAACGGGACAGGGGGCATGGGGAGCTTTCTTT
12	TRBV7-9	once	TRBJ2-1	-	CASSRGSGEQFF	TGTGCCAGCAGTAGGGGGAGTGGGGAGCAGTTCTTC
16	TRBV6-1	-	TRBJ2-1	-	CASSDLLGGSYNEQFF	TGTGCCAGCAGTGATCTACTAGGAGGCTCCTACAATGAGCAGTTCTTC